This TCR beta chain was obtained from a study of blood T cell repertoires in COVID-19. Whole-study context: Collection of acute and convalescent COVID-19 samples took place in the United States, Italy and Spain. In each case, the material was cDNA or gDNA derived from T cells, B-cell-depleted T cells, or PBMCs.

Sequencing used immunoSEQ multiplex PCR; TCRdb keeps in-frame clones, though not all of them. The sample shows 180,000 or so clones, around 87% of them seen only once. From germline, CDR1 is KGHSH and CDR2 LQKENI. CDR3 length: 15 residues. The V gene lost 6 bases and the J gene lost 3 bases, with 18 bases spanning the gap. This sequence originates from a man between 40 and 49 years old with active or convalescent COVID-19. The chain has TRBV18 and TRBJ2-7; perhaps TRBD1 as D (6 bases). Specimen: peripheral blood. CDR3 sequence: CASSPLTGQGYEQYF. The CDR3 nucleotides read TGTGCCAGCTCCCCATTGACAGGCCAGGGCTACGAGCAGTACTTC.